This T cell receptor (beta chain) was found in a study of CD8 T cells in ankylosing spondylitis. Each TCR beta library was made by quantitative 5'-RACE that incorporated molecular barcodes. One entry per CDR3 protein, called by TCRdb with MiXCR from the 5' RACE reads. Of approximately 210,000 distinct CDR3 sequences in the sample, 10% to 15% are singletons; the top ten hold 16%. The length of the CDR3 is 15 residues. Unmatched junction bases numbered 5, after V lost 2 bases and J lost 4 bases. Findings and limits, study-wide: Relatively scarce in peripheral blood, disease-linked clones were CD8+.

Comments on this clonotype: The antigen is undetermined.

This clonotype was obtained from a male donor with ankylosing spondylitis or in good health (not recorded which). The sample consisted of blood, either unsorted or a sorted T cell fraction (not recorded which). The V call is TRBV12-3 or TRBV12-4, the J call TRBJ2-4; 7 bases are shared with TRBD2. CDR3 region: CASSLTGGAKNIQYF. The CDR3 DNA follows: TGTGCCAGCAGTTTAACGGGGGGAGCTAAAAACATTCAGTACTTC.